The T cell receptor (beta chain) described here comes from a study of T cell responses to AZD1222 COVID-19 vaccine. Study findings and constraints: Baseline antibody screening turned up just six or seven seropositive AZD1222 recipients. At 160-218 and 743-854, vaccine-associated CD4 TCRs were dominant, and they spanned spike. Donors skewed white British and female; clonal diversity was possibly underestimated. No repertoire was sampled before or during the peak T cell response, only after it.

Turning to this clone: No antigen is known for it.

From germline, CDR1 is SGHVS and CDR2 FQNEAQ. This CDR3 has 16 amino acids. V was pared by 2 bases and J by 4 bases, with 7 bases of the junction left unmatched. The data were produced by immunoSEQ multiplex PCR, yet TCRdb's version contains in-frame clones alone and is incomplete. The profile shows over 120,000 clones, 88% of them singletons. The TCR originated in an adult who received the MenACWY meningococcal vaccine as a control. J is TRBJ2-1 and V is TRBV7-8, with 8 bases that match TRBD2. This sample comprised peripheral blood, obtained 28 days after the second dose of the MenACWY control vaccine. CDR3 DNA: TGTGCCAGCAGCTTACCAGCGGGAGCATCTTACAATGAGCAGTTCTTC. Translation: CASSLPAGASYNEQFF.